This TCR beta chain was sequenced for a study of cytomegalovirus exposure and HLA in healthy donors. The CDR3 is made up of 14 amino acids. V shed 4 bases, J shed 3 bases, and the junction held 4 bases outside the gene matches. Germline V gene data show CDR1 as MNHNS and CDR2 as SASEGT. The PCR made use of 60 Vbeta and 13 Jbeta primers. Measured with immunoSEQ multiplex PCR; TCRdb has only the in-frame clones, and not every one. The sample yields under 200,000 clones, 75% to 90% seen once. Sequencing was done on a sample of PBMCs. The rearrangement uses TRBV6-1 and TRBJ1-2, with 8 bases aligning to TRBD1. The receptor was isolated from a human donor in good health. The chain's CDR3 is CASSADRGDYGYTF. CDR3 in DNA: TGTGCCAGCAGTGCAGACAGGGGCGACTATGGCTACACCTTC.